The 31 T cell receptor beta chains in this list originate from one sample, sequenced in a study of CD8 T cells in Susac syndrome. An amount of RNA that ranged from about 0.45 to 1 ug was reverse transcribed with random hexamers. One entry per CDR3 protein results from TCRdb running MiXCR on the immunoSEQ multiplex PCR reads. The sample holds approximately 270,000 distinct CDR3 sequences; approximately 92% are singletons and the top ten take approximately 0.07%. Sequences were obtained from CD4+ T cells from PBMCs. All receptors come from a human donor with multiple sclerosis.

V usage is TRBV9 and J usage is TRBJ1-1; TRBD1 is a possible D gene (5 bases). CDR3 length: 13 amino acids. V was clipped by 0 bases and J by 7 bases, with 10 bases between them. Germline V gene data show CDR1 as SGDLS and CDR2 as YYNGEE. The CDR3 DNA reads TGTGCCAGCAGCGTAGGGGGGGATCTTGAAGCTTTCTTT. It specifies CASSVGGDLEAFF. Using reference TRBV9 and TRBJ1-1 for the parts outside the CDR3, the full variable domain is DSGVTQTPKHLITATGQRVTLRCSPRSGDLSVYWYQQSLDQGLQFLIQYYNGEERAKGNILERFSAQQFPDLHSELNLSSLELGDSALYFCASSVGGDLEAFFGQGTRLTVV.

This chain connects TRBV7-2 to TRBJ2-4; no definite D call. The CDR3 has 13 amino acids. The germline gives CDR1 SGHTA, CDR2 FQGNSA. Trimming left V 1 base short and J 6 bases short, with 7 bases between. The CDR3 region is CASSLGSTNIQYF. The CDR3 DNA follows: TGTGCCAGCAGCTTAGGGTCTACAAACATTCAGTACTTC.

The J gene is TRBJ1-6, the V gene TRBV5-1, with TRBD1 as a possible D gene (6 bases). Trimming pared 4 bases from V and 8 bases from J, leaving 13 bases between. CDR3 size: 14 residues. Germline values: CDR1 SGHRS, CDR2 YFSETQ. For the CDR3, the DNA is TGCGCCAGCAGCGTAACAGGGTTGGATTCACCCCTCCACTTT. Translation: CASSVTGLDSPLHF.

This chain connects TRBV7-2 to TRBJ1-2; a possible D gene is TRBD1 (5 bases). This CDR3 is built from 14 residues. Germline-derived CDR1 and CDR2 are SGHTA and FQGNSA. V was clipped by 2 bases and J by 8 bases, with 15 bases between them. Here the CDR3 DNA reads TGTGCCAGCAGCTTACCAGGCAGGGAAAAAGGCTACACCTTC. Protein sequence: CASSLPGREKGYTF.

V usage is TRBV7-3 and J usage is TRBJ2-7, with a weak D call TRBD1 (6 bases). CDR3 length: 13 residues. CDR1 is SGHTA and CDR2 is FQGTGA in the germline V gene. The germline V and J ends were trimmed by 5 bases and 0 bases, with 8 bases remaining between them. The CDR3 is CASSGGASYEQYF. CDR3 in DNA: TGTGCCAGCAGCGGGGGCGCCTCCTACGAGCAGTACTTC. Combining the CDR3 with reference TRBV7-3 and TRBJ2-7 gives the whole variable domain GAGVSQTPSNKVTEKGKYVELRCDPISGHTALYWYRQSLGQGPEFLIYFQGTGAADDSGLPNDRFFAVRPEGSVSTLKIQRTERGDSAVYLCASSGGASYEQYFGPGTRLTVT.

The chain joins TRBV10-2 to TRBJ1-5; D might be TRBD1 (5 bases). The CDR3 consists of 14 residues. The V gene's germline CDR1 is WSHSY and CDR2 SAAADI. V lost 5 bases to trimming and J lost 4 bases, with 12 bases between them. The CDR3 region is CASSRPGENQPQHF. The CDR3 DNA sequence: TGCGCCAGCAGTAGGCCGGGGGAGAATCAGCCCCAGCATTTT.

The chain combines TRBV2 with TRBJ1-2; perhaps TRBD1 as D (6 bases). V was shortened by 7 bases and J by 0 bases, with 9 bases between the two germline ends. From germline, CDR1 is SNHLY and CDR2 FYNNEI. The CDR3 extends over 13 amino acids. CDR3 sequence reads: CASISGANYGYTF. CDR3 DNA sequence: TGTGCCAGCATCTCAGGGGCTAACTATGGCTACACCTTC. Using reference TRBV2 and TRBJ1-2 for the parts outside the CDR3, the full variable domain is EPEVTQTPSHQVTQMGQEVILRCVPISNHLYFYWYRQILGQKVEFLVSFYNNEISEKSEIFDDQFSVERPDGSNFTLKIRSTKLEDSAMYFCASISGANYGYTFGSGTRLTVV.

In this sample, this clonotype turned up once. The V gene is TRBV12-3 or TRBV12-4, the J gene TRBJ1-5; D is unresolved. The CDR3 sequence is 14 residues long. Between the trimmed V and J ends, which lost 5 bases and 1 base, there was a span of 9 bases. The CDR3 DNA reads as TGTGCCAGCAGTCCGGATTGGAGCAATCAGCCCCAGCATTTT. Translated, it gives CASSPDWSNQPQHF.

The J gene is TRBJ2-2, the V gene TRBV6-1, with unresolved D. The germline V and J ends were trimmed by 2 bases and 7 bases, with 8 bases remaining between them. There are 13 residues in the CDR3. CDR1 is MNHNS and CDR2 is SASEGT in the germline V gene. The CDR3 sequence is CASSELSLGELFF. The CDR3 bases are TGTGCCAGCAGTGAACTCTCCCTCGGGGAGCTGTTTTTT.

This clonotype was observed a single time. V is TRBV18 and J is TRBJ1-2; D call uncertain. V was clipped by 2 bases and J by 8 bases, with 15 bases between them. Germline CDR1 KGHSH, CDR2 LQKENI. The CDR3 is made up of 14 amino acids. The CDR3 region is CASSPKRGTEGYTF. The CDR3 DNA reads TGTGCCAGCTCACCAAAGCGGGGAACAGAGGGCTACACCTTC.

The genes are TRBV20-1 and TRBJ2-5; 12 positions match TRBD2. Germline loops: CDR1 DFQATT, CDR2 SNEGSKA (reference sequence). This CDR3 is built from 15 residues. J lost 1 base, V lost 5 bases, and 5 bases had no gene match. The CDR3 sequence: CSAPRTSGVQETQYF. In DNA form, the CDR3 reads TGCAGTGCTCCCAGGACTAGCGGGGTCCAAGAGACCCAGTACTTC.

The chain has TRBV5-1 and TRBJ2-4, with TRBD1 matching over 7 bases. V lost 0 bases, J lost 8 bases, and 5 bases stayed unmatched. In germline, CDR1 is SGHRS, CDR2 YFSETQ. The CDR3 covers 14 residues. CDR3 amino acids: CASSLGSGGDIQYF. For the CDR3, the DNA is TGCGCCAGCAGCTTGGGGTCAGGGGGAGACATTCAGTACTTC.

A note on this clonotype: One junction end does not reproduce the germline sequence, and a read error may be involved. The gene calls are TRBV24-1 and TRBJ2-1, with 16 bases lining up with TRBD2. Germline values: CDR1 KGHDR, CDR2 SFDVKD. This CDR3 has 19 residues. The CDR3 bases are TGTGCCACCAGTGATCCTGTTCCGGGACTAGCGGGAGGGACTAGTGAGCAATTCTTC. Its protein product is CATSDPVPGLAGGTSEQFF.

The chain has TRBV11-2 and TRBJ2-4; 7 bases are a match to TRBD2. CDR3 length: 15 residues. The V and J ends lost 4 bases and 9 bases, in that order; junction bases with no gene match: 12. Germline loops: CDR1 SGHAT, CDR2 FQNNGV. DNA of the CDR3: TGTGCCAGCAGCTCCCTCATCCGGGGCGGGAGCATTCAGTACTTC. As protein: CASSSLIRGGSIQYF.

The rearrangement uses TRBV18 and TRBJ1-1; D gene uncertain. Germline lookup yields CDR1 KGHSH and CDR2 LQKENI. Trimming removed 2 bases at V and 5 bases at J, with 6 bases between. There are 12 residues in the CDR3. The CDR3 sequence: CASSPGDTEAFF. CDR3 DNA sequence: TGTGCCAGCTCACCAGGGGATACTGAAGCTTTCTTT. Supplemented by reference TRBV18 and TRBJ1-1, the full variable domain reads NAGVMQNPRHLVRRRGQEARLRCSPMKGHSHVYWYRQLPEEGLKFMVYLQKENIIDESGMPKERFSAEFPKEGPSILRIQQVVRGDSAAYFCASSPGDTEAFFGQGTRLTVV.

The chain has TRBV7-9 and TRBJ1-4, with TRBD1 matching 7 bases. V lost 7 bases, J lost 5 bases, and 7 bases stayed unmatched. Germline V CDR1 and CDR2: SEHNR, FQNEAQ (reference sequence). The CDR3 length is 14 residues. CDR3 in amino acids: CASTQQGLNEKLFF. DNA for the CDR3: TGTGCCAGCACCCAACAGGGGTTAAATGAAAAACTGTTTTTT.

This chain joins TRBV6-1 and TRBJ1-6; perhaps TRBD1 as D (5 bases). The CDR3 has 13 residues. Trimming cost V 7 bases and J 10 bases, with 14 bases left between them. The germline V gene encodes CDR1 MNHNS and CDR2 SASEGT. DNA for the CDR3: TGTGCCAGCACCGGGACGTTCGAATCACCCCTCCACTTT. It specifies CASTGTFESPLHF.

The rearrangement uses TRBV3-1 and TRBJ2-1; TRBD2 aligns across 10 bases. Germline assignment: CDR1 LGHDT and CDR2 YNNKEL (reference sequence). J was trimmed by 6 bases and V by 5 bases; bases with no gene match: 7. CDR3 length: 15 residues. This CDR3 is CASSVSGRLGNEQFF. The CDR3 region has the DNA TGTGCCAGCAGCGTTAGCGGGAGGCTGGGCAATGAGCAGTTCTTC.

V and J are TRBV20-1 and TRBJ1-2; 7 nucleotides line up with TRBD1. With V trimmed by 6 bases and J by 7 bases, 11 bases remained unmatched. The germline V gene encodes CDR1 DFQATT and CDR2 SNEGSKA (reference sequence). The CDR3 length is 13 residues. In DNA, the CDR3 is TGCAGTGCCAGGCGACAGGGTGTATTTGGCTACACCTTC. Protein: CSARRQGVFGYTF.

This clonotype was recorded once. The gene calls are TRBV15 and TRBJ1-5, with D uncertain. The V end lost 0 bases, the J end lost 2 bases, and 11 bases lay between the germline ends. The length of the CDR3 is 16 residues. Germline-derived CDR1 and CDR2 are LNHNV and YYDKDF (reference sequence). CDR3 nucleotides: TGTGCCACCAGCAGAGATCGAGGGTATGGCAATCAGCCCCAGCATTTT. Its translation is CATSRDRGYGNQPQHF.

The chain joins TRBV6-5 to TRBJ2-2; the D call may be TRBD1 or TRBD2 (5 bases each). Germline-derived CDR1 and CDR2 are MNHEY and SVGAGI. V gave up 5 bases and J gave up 5 bases, with 18 bases separating them. The CDR3 has 16 residues. In DNA, the CDR3 is TGTGCCAGCAGTCACCCGGCCGGGGCGAGGACCGGGGAGCTGTTTTTT. This gives the protein CASSHPAGARTGELFF.

The chain couples TRBV7-9 to TRBJ2-2; tentatively, D is TRBD1 (5 bases). Looked up from germline, CDR1 is SEHNR and CDR2 is FQNEAQ (reference sequence). This CDR3 region has 15 residues. Trimming shortened V by 8 bases and J by 9 bases, and 22 bases separated the two germline ends. This chain's CDR3 is CASGALGTGGRELFF. CDR3 DNA sequence: TGTGCCAGCGGGGCCCTGGGAACGGGCGGCCGGGAGCTGTTTTTT.

This chain uses TRBV27 with TRBJ2-3; 9 bases map to TRBD1. The V and J ends lost 3 bases and 5 bases, in that order; junction bases with no gene match: 6. The germline gives CDR1 MNHEY, CDR2 SMNVEV (reference sequence). The CDR3 loop spans 15 amino acids. The CDR3 region is CASSFWDREGDTQYF. The DNA of the CDR3 is TGTGCCAGCAGTTTCTGGGACAGGGAAGGAGATACGCAGTATTTT.

V usage is TRBV6-1 and J usage is TRBJ1-1; tentative D call: TRBD1 (5 bases). The germline V and J ends were trimmed by 4 bases and 5 bases, with 14 bases remaining between them. This CDR3 region has 14 residues. CDR1 is MNHNS, CDR2 SASEGT, per germline. DNA for the CDR3: TGTGCCAGCAGTGTTGGGGCAGTGTTGACTGAAGCTTTCTTT. It is translated as CASSVGAVLTEAFF.

V is TRBV3-1 and J is TRBJ2-6; D remains ambiguous. The germline CDR1 and CDR2 sequences are LGHDT and YNNKEL (reference sequence). V was clipped by 3 bases and J by 0 bases, with 6 bases between them. The CDR3 length is 15 residues. The CDR3 DNA is TGTGCCAGCAGCCAGGACGACTCTGGGGCCAACGTCCTGACTTTC. It encodes CASSQDDSGANVLTF.

This sequence joins TRBV3-1 and TRBJ2-2; 12 bases are a match to TRBD2. Germline V gives CDR1 LGHDT, CDR2 YNNKEL (reference sequence). The CDR3 runs to 17 residues. Trimming at V came to 4 bases and at J to 5 bases, leaving 8 bases not matched to a gene. CDR3 nucleotides: TGTGCCAGCAGCCCTTGGACTAGCGGGATATTTACCGGGGAGCTGTTTTTT. Its protein product is CASSPWTSGIFTGELFF.

The chain employs TRBV4-1 and TRBJ1-6, with D possibly matching TRBD1 (6 bases). In germline, CDR1 is MGHRA, CDR2 YSYEKL. The V and J ends lost 2 bases and 6 bases respectively, with 11 bases between them. This CDR3 has 15 residues. In DNA, the CDR3 is TGCGCCAGCAGCCAATCAGGGGCGGGTAATTCACCCCTCCACTTT. It specifies CASSQSGAGNSPLHF.

V gene TRBV6-5 combines with J gene TRBJ2-3, with 9 bases matching TRBD2. Losses at the gene ends were 2 bases for V and 0 bases for J; bases not matched to a gene: 15. There are 20 residues in the CDR3. Germline CDR1 is MNHEY and CDR2 is SVGAGI. The CDR3 region has the DNA TGTGCCAGCAGTTACCCCCGCTTAGCGGGGGCCGGTCGGAGCACAGATACGCAGTATTTT. Its translation is CASSYPRLAGAGRSTDTQYF.

The rearrangement joins TRBV9 to TRBJ1-4, with D hard to call. The V and J ends lost 4 bases and 7 bases respectively, with 17 bases between them. Germline assignment: CDR1 SGDLS and CDR2 YYNGEE. The CDR3 is 15 amino acids. The CDR3 region is CASSRALGRGEKLFF. The CDR3 coding sequence is TGTGCCAGCAGCCGGGCACTCGGCAGAGGTGAAAAACTGTTTTTT.

V is TRBV18 and J is TRBJ2-7, with D perhaps TRBD1 (5 bases). Deletions cut 3 bases from V and 7 bases from J, with 10 bases between. Germline V gene lookup returns CDR1 KGHSH and CDR2 LQKENI. The CDR3 length is 12 residues. The CDR3 sequence is CASSPTGLEQYV. In DNA form, the CDR3 reads TGTGCCAGCTCACCCACAGGCTTGGAGCAGTACGTC.

This clonotype was seen more than once but under ten times. The gene calls are TRBV19 and TRBJ2-7, with D perhaps assigned TRBD1 or TRBD2 (5 bases each). V was trimmed by 10 bases and J by 1 base, leaving 20 bases between them. Per the germline V gene, CDR1 is LNHDA and CDR2 is SQIVND (reference sequence). This CDR3 has 15 amino acids. The CDR3 loop is CATKANRGLSYEQYF. The CDR3 bases are TGTGCCACCAAAGCAAACCGGGGCCTATCCTACGAGCAGTACTTC.